This T cell receptor beta chain was found in a study of blood T cell repertoires in COVID-19. The CDR3 sequence is 17 residues long. Per the study methods: Reference gene primer amplification gave nucleated cell count estimates. TCRdb keeps only in-frame clones here, not all; method: immunoSEQ multiplex PCR. Clone size and V and J calls were adopted from that table, with D and trimming inferred from the DNA. The sample carries 200,000 to 250,000 clones, 83% recorded once. This sequence joins TRBV21-1 and TRBJ2-5; the table's TRBD1 call for D was not verified on the DNA. TRBV21-1 is a pseudogene segment. The specimen was peripheral blood. This receptor was obtained from a woman in her 30s with COVID-19, enrolled during active disease. The CDR3 sequence is CASHRRGQGRPKETQYF. The CDR3 DNA reads TGTGCCAGCCACCGCCGGGGACAGGGGCGCCCCAAAGAGACCCAGTACTTC.